One and the same sample provided the 6 T cell receptor beta chains below, sequenced in a study of CD8 T cells in ankylosing spondylitis. TCRdb reprocessed the 5' RACE reads via MiXCR and lists one record per CDR3 protein. The data contain under 150,000 distinct CDR3 sequences, around 9.7% of them seen just once; the ten biggest clones take up approximately 3.4%. The sequenced material came from blood, either unsorted or a sorted T cell fraction (not recorded which). The receptors were sampled from a male donor with ankylosing spondylitis or in good health (not recorded which).

In this sample, this clonotype turned up many times. The CDR3, as DNA: TGTGCCAGCAGTGACACCACCCAGGGAATGGTTAGCGAGCAGTACTTC. Amino acids: CASSDTTQGMVSEQYF. The chain has TRBV25-1 and TRBJ2-7; perhaps TRBD1 as D (5 bases). Between the trimmed V and J ends, which lost 3 bases and 6 bases, there was a span of 21 bases. The germline V gene encodes CDR1 MGHDK and CDR2 SYGVNS. CDR3 length: 16 amino acids.

This clonotype was counted many times. The chain employs TRBV25-1 and TRBJ2-7; TRBD1 matches 10 bases. Germline CDR1 reads MGHDK; CDR2 reads SYGVNS. Trimming cost V 5 bases and J 5 bases; bases outside gene matches: 6. This CDR3 comprises 14 residues. Here the CDR3 reads CASSPGQGRDEQYF. The CDR3 DNA reads TGTGCCAGCAGTCCGGGACAGGGGAGGGACGAGCAGTACTTC.

This clonotype was counted many times. V usage is TRBV20-1 and J usage is TRBJ2-7; tentative D call: TRBD1 (6 bases). The CDR3 runs to 15 residues. Trimming shortened V by 7 bases and J by 1 base, and 20 bases separated the two germline ends. CDR1 is DFQATT and CDR2 is SNEGSKA in the germline V gene (reference sequence). For the CDR3, the DNA is TGCAGTGTCCCAGCTACAGGGTTGTCGTCCTACGAGCAGTACTTC. Protein: CSVPATGLSSYEQYF.

Regarding this clonotype: This may come from a read error, since a much larger clone is one base off. The chain has TRBV9 and TRBJ2-7; 7 positions match TRBD1. CDR1 SGDLS and CDR2 YYNGEE come from the germline V gene. The CDR3 runs to 17 residues. After removal of 4 bases from V and 2 bases from J, the junction contained 15 bases not matched to a gene. The CDR3 loop reads CASSPYSGQWLTYEQYF. In DNA form, the CDR3 reads TGTGCCAGCAGCCCTTACTCGGGACAGTGGTTAACCTACGAGCAGTACTTC.

This clonotype showed up many times. The chain has TRBV11-2 and TRBJ2-7; 10 positions agree with TRBD1. Trimming removed 1 base from V and 5 bases from J; junction bases left unmatched: 14. CDR1 is SGHAT, CDR2 FQNNGV, per germline. The CDR3 loop spans 18 amino acids. CDR3 residues: CASSLGTGVGTGVDEQYF. As DNA, the CDR3 is TGTGCCAGCAGCTTAGGGACCGGCGTTGGGACAGGGGTCGACGAGCAGTACTTC.

This clonotype was seen repeatedly, ten times or more. The chain joins TRBV25-1 to TRBJ2-4; the D gene is possibly TRBD2 (6 bases). V was cut by 2 bases and J by 0 bases, with 14 bases left in between. Germline CDR1 is MGHDK and CDR2 is SYGVNS. The CDR3 is made up of 17 amino acids. This CDR3 is CASSEAGTYLAKNIQYF. In DNA form, the CDR3 reads TGTGCCAGCAGTGAAGCCGGGACTTATCTAGCCAAAAACATTCAGTACTTC.